This T cell receptor beta chain was captured in a study of T-cell reconstitution after alpha-beta-depleted transplantation in children. Findings of the study overall: Expanded graft clones, several hundred of them, were reportedly the source of alpha-beta T cells about two months after transplant. Some patients showed high day-60 TCRbeta diversity, which derived from surviving recipient T cells and thymic progenitors. T-cell counts and diversity at one year following transplant were attributed mainly to newly produced T cells.

Regarding this clonotype: Its antigen is unknown.

Germline V gives CDR1 MDHEN, CDR2 SYDVKM. Germline trimming cut 4 bases from V and 1 base from J; bases unmatched to any gene: 9. The CDR3 consists of 16 residues. During its preparation, the TCRbeta library received unique molecular identifiers. TCRdb used MiXCR to reprocess the PCR reads, holding one entry per CDR3 protein. In the table there are around 300,000 distinct CDR3 sequences, 23% of which are singletons. The rearrangement joins TRBV28 to TRBJ1-2; 7 bases match TRBD1. This clonotype was sampled from a male patient aged 5 to 17 who had a stem cell transplant for acute lymphoblastic leukemia, so the T cells may come from the graft donor. This sample comprised PBMCs, mostly from graft donor cells, obtained 180 days after TCRalphabeta/CD19-depleted stem cell transplant. CDR3: CASSYSPGQRNYGYTF. CDR3 DNA: TGTGCCAGCAGTTACAGTCCGGGACAGCGTAACTATGGCTACACCTTC.